This T cell receptor beta chain was found in a study of T cells in women clearing cervical HPV infection. immunoSEQ multiplex PCR used an average of 1200 ng genomic DNA. Assay: immunoSEQ multiplex PCR; the TCRdb copy retains only in-frame clones and omits some. This listing includes 25,000 to 35,000 clones. Trimming shortened V by 1 base and J by 1 base, and 6 bases separated the two germline ends. CDR3 length: 14 residues. Germline CDR1 is SGHRS and CDR2 is YFSETQ. To note about this clone: Coverage ceases 3 residues before the CDR3 finishes, and the germline J gene fills in the end.

Sequenced input: blood buffy coat. The receptor's source is a woman aged 18-70 years with a cervical HPV16 infection that either progressed to CIN3+ or cleared (not recorded which). The chain carries TRBV5-1 and TRBJ2-4, with a weak D call TRBD1 (6 bases). The sequenced part of the CDR3 DNA is TGCGCCAGCAGCTTGACAGGGGCCAAAAACATT. Its translation is CASSLTGAKNI. The whole CDR3 reads CASSLTGAKNIQYF.